This T cell receptor beta chain came from a study of cytomegalovirus exposure and HLA in healthy donors (dated by TCRdb to 2016 to 2017). Study-level background: In an earlier analysis of approximately 500 of the donors, around 300 Gb of sequence data and roughly 100 million unique TCR beta sequences from about 180 million T cells were reported. About 280 gigabases of sequencing data and around 90 million unique TCR sequences made up an early release that covered about 640 HLA-typed donors. The genetic ancestry cluster associated with self-reported Caucasian donors included around 76% of the 350 to 500 genotyped donors. The study was designed to test whether signatures of past pathogen exposure could be identified by cataloging public T cell receptors. The study profiled the T cell repertoires of 550 to 700 subjects by immunosequencing and related them to cytomegalovirus serostatus. In addition to the first cohort of approximately 670 subjects, a separate validation cohort of approximately 130 different subjects was used. High-throughput TCR immunosequencing, statistical association of individual TCRs with disease status, and machine learning were combined to predict cytomegalovirus infection status. A later analysis re-analyzed previously published TCR beta repertoires from 550 to 700 donors and added high-resolution HLA genotyping to study TCR occurrence patterns. Rather than using new phenotypic data, the later analysis identified candidate immune exposures from TCR beta sequences and from how often those sequences occurred across donors. An earlier analysis of some 500 of the donors applied high-throughput TCR beta sequencing to assess whether each TCR beta V gene segment acted as functional or pseudogenic. Donor age, sex, ethnicity and CMV serostatus were collected together with the repertoire data. A later genetic analysis used genome-wide SNP genotypes for about 65% of the 666 donors, treating that subset as a discovery cohort. Every repertoire in the discovery cohort had been generated on one and the same sequencing platform. HLA typing covered class I and class II loci at four-digit resolution. The number of typed donors differed by locus: roughly 629-630 for A, B, C, DRB1 and DQB1; 500 to 550 for DQA1; approximately 610 for DPA1; and approximately 450 for DPB1. Roughly 5 DR-DQ haplotypes were handled as single units for association and clustering because linkage in the cohort was strong. Among some 410 genotyped donors of the cohort, an average of around 220,000 unique TCR beta nucleotide sequences was sequenced per donor, of which about 18% were non-productive.

About this clone: It has no known antigen specificity.

CDR1 and CDR2 were assigned from the germline V gene as KGHSH and LQKENI. Here V drops 3 bases and J drops 5 bases, and the junction holds 6 bases not matched to any gene. Spanning cysteine to phenylalanine, the CDR3 consists of 16 amino acids. The CDR3 DNA has 48 bases and is translated from base 1. Library preparation used the immunoSEQ multiplex PCR assay. For the multiplex PCR, a mixture combining 60 forward primers for TCR Vbeta segments and 13 reverse primers for TCR Jbeta segments was used. A multiplex PCR assay on genomic DNA amplified the CDR3 region of rearranged TCR beta genes. On the Illumina HiSeq System, the amplified TCR beta libraries were sequenced as 87-base-pair reads. Per the source publication's procedure: A later analysis tallied around 82 million unique TCR beta chains across the 666 repertoires, and roughly 11 million of those chains were shared by two or more donors. A nearest-neighbor algorithm error-corrected the raw reads and collapsed the reads into unique sequences, merging closely related sequences to remove PCR and sequencing errors. To assign V, D and J gene segments, CDR3 sequences were aligned to IMGT reference sequences. For a sequence to be retained, at least a six-nucleotide match to both a V gene segment and a J gene segment was required. A rearrangement was called productive if the CDR3 had no stop codons and remained in frame with V and J, and every other rearrangement was called non-productive. CDR3 was defined according to IMGT convention as the region running from the second conserved V-encoded cysteine to the conserved J-encoded phenylalanine. The earlier analysis of some 550 of the donors excluded any sequence lacking an unambiguous match to a single V gene segment. An earlier analysis of 550 to 650 of the donors classified V segments as functional when productive rearrangements were above 56.7% and as segregating when the standard deviation between donors was above 5%. A statistical classification framework was built to diagnose cytomegalovirus status from the catalog of TCR beta chain sequences. V and J gene assignment, in a later analysis, came from comparing TCR nucleotide sequences with IMGT/GENE-DB human TR gene sequences. A later analysis assigned CDR3 sequences and most-parsimonious VDJ recombination scenarios with the TCRdist pipeline. In a later analysis, each TCR beta chain was defined by its CDR3 amino acid sequence together with its V-gene family, and reads without a unique V-gene family were excluded. A later analysis removed 600 or so highly shared, low-generation-probability nucleotide sequences to deal with suspected cross-contamination and a sequencing artifact. In a later analysis, a clonal expansion index was calculated for each public chain from normalized within-repertoire ranks of inferred template counts. In a later analysis, generation probabilities were computed with a VDJ recombination model fitted to out-of-frame rearrangements, and the resulting probabilities were checked against IGoR. A later analysis scored TCR-TCR, TCR-HLA and TCR-CMV co-occurrence with hypergeometric tests, applying a repertoire-size bias correction to TCR pairs. To estimate false discovery rates, a later analysis permuted the HLA or CMV assignments 20 times. In a later analysis, co-occurring TCRs were grouped using DBSCAN, and TCRdist sequence similarity was added for clustering within HLA-allele-positive subsets. For co-occurrence clustering, repertoires with fewer than 30,000 or more than 120,000 public chains were excluded, along with four to six repertoires with anomalous nucleotide sharing. Sourced from immuneACCESS, this table was stored by TCRdb with only in-frame sequences that have V and J called. A share of the clones is absent; for the studies checked, an unresolved V gene accounts for under half, and the remainder has no known explanation. That table furnishes V, J and clone size, whereas the DNA furnished D and trimming. The sample table holds 65,000 to 95,000 clones. The ten largest clones add up to 7.5% of the sample.

Summary of the overall study and its limitations: Specific HLA alleles were associated with around 18,000 TCR beta sequences at a false discovery rate of 0.05 in a later analysis. In a later analysis, most CMV-associated TCR beta chains were found to appear HLA-restricted, with HLA associations seemingly driven largely by CMV exposure. According to a later analysis, parvovirus B19, influenza, CMV and Epstein-Barr virus appeared linked to several top co-occurrence clusters. Broadly in line with IMGT annotations, most TCR beta V segments showed up in productive rearrangements about 87% or about 30% of the time in an earlier analysis of 587 of the donors. This cohort had only TCR beta chains sequenced, and the lack of alpha or paired-chain data limited which features could be detected. In a later analysis, HLA-associated TCR beta chains showed more clonal expansion and lower generation probabilities than non-associated chains that were equally common. A later analysis found that TCR association rates varied across HLA loci, with DRB1 alleles showing the most associated TCRs and HLA-C alleles the fewest. Linkage disequilibrium might explain the correlated functional status among segregating V segments, but an unknown experimental factor could not be ruled out. Because some donors lacked HLA typing at each locus, the association tests relied only on the typed subset. The study gave a list of 150 to 200 TCR beta chains associated with cytomegalovirus. Some IMGT-functional V segments, including TRBV6-2 and TRBV6-3, could not be told apart with the 87-base-pair reads, so those segments were excluded. Sequencing depth was assumed to be roughly uniform across donors in the presence/absence analyses, though that assumption may not hold. In a later genetic analysis, fewer N-insertions in productive TCRs were reported among donors in an Asian-associated ancestry cluster than the roughly 700-donor mean. A later genetic analysis associated a missense DCLRE1C variant with V-gene and J-gene trimming of TCR beta chains, and an independent cohort replicated the association. Immune exposure information for the cohort was limited to CMV serostatus. The authors suggested that the approach could potentially be generalized to other disease states and immunological phenotypes. A further reported finding was that TCR beta sequences accurately predicted the HLA-A and HLA-B alleles for most subjects in the first cohort. Assigning TCR associations to individual alleles was difficult when HLA alleles, especially DR and DQ, strongly co-occurred. Cytomegalovirus status was reported to be diagnosed by the classifier with high specificity and sensitivity in both the original and validation cohorts. A few of the identified cytomegalovirus-associated TCR beta chains were confirmed in vitro to be specific for cytomegalovirus antigens. Across donors, most TCR sequences were observed very rarely, whereas some public TCRs were present in many individuals. The earlier analysis of 450 to 700 of the donors excluded roughly 17 rarely observed V segments, including chromosome 9 orphons, because counts were too low. The sequencing pipeline was judged likely to have produced a cluster of highly shared sequence variants as a technical artifact.

The cohort comprised some 730 healthy bone marrow donors. Cohort members were all nominally healthy when sampled, although unrecorded immune exposures were likely present. The donor tested CMV seropositive and was one of the 289 seropositive cohort members. A peripheral blood sample was provided by each donor, and peripheral blood mononuclear cells were used for TCR beta sequencing. Genomic DNA extraction from the blood cell samples was performed with the Qiagen DNeasy Blood Extraction Kit. This receptor was obtained from a female donor in good health and CMV-seropositive. Material for sequencing was PBMCs. Recombination joined TRBV18 with TRBJ2-1, and 11 junction bases match TRBD2. The nucleotide sequence is given as TGTGCCAGCTCACCTCTGACTAGCGGGGCAAACAATGAGCAGTTCTTC. Translated, it gives CASSPLTSGANNEQFF.